The source of this T cell receptor beta chain is a study of T cell responses to AZD1222 COVID-19 vaccine. Sequencing was performed with immunoSEQ multiplex PCR; in TCRdb, only in-frame clones are kept and a portion is missing. The table records about 140,000 clones, approximately 90% of them present only once. Trimming removed 2 bases at V and 2 bases at J, with 15 bases between. The CDR3 loop spans 16 amino acids. Germline V CDR1 and CDR2: MNHNS, SASEGT. The sequenced sample was peripheral blood, obtained on day 0 of AZD1222 vaccination. The chain employs TRBV6-1 and TRBJ1-2; no clear D gene. The clonotype comes from an adult in good health. The CDR3 DNA is TGTGCCAGCAGTGAATATAGGTCGGGCAGAAACTATGGCTACACCTTC. It is translated as CASSEYRSGRNYGYTF.